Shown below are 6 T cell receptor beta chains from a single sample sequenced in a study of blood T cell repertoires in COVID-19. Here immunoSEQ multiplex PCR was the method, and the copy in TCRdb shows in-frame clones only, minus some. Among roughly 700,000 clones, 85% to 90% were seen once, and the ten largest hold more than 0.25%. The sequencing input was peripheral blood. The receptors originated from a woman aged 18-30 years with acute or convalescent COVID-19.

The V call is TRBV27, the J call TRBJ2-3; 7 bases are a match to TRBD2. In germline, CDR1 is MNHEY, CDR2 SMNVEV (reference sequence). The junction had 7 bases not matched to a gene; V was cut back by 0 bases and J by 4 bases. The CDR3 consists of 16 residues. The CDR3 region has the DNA TGTGCCAGCAGTTTATCGCGACTAGCAAGGGCAGATACGCAGTATTTT. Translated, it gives CASSLSRLARADTQYF.

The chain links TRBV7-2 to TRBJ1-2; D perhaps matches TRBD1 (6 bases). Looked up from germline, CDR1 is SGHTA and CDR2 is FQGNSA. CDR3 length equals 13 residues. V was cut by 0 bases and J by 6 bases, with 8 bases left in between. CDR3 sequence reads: CASSLAQGNGYTF. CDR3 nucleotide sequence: TGTGCCAGCAGCTTAGCGCAGGGGAATGGCTACACCTTC.

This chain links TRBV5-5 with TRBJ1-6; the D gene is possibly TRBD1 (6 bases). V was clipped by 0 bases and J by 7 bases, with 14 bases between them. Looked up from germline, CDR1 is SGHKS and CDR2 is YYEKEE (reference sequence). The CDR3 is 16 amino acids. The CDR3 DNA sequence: TGTGCCAGCAGCTTGGTTATTCAGGGGCCGAATTCACCCCTCCACTTT. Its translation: CASSLVIQGPNSPLHF.

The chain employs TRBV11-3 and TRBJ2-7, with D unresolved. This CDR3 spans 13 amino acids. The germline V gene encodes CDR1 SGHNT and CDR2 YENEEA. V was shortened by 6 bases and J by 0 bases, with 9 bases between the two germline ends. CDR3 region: CASSEASSYEQYF. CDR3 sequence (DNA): TGTGCCAGCAGTGAGGCCAGCTCCTACGAGCAGTACTTC. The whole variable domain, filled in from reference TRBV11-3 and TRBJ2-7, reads EAGVVQSPRYKIIEKKQPVAFWCNPISGHNTLYWYLQNLGQGPELLIRYENEEAVDDSQLPKDRFSAERLKGVDSTLKIQPAELGDSAVYLCASSEASSYEQYFGPGTRLTVT.

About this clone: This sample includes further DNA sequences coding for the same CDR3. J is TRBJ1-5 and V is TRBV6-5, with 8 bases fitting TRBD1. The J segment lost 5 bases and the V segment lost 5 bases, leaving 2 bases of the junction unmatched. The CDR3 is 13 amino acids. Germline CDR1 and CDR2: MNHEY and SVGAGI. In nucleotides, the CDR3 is TGTGCCAGCAGTAACAGGGGGTATCAGCCCCAGCATTTT. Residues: CASSNRGYQPQHF.

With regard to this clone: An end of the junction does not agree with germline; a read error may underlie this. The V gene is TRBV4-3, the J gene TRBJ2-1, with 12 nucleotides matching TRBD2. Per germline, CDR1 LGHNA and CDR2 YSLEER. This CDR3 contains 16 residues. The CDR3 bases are TGCGCCAGCAGCCACCCAACTAGCGGGGGGCCCAATGTGCAGTTCTTC. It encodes CASSHPTSGGPNVQFF.